This TCR beta chain was documented in a study of cytomegalovirus exposure and HLA in healthy donors. 60 Vbeta and 13 Jbeta primers were used in PCR. The data were produced by immunoSEQ multiplex PCR, yet TCRdb's version contains in-frame clones alone and is incomplete. Here the sample spans roughly 110,000 clones, around 64% being singletons. CDR3 length equals 14 residues. Germline CDR1 is SGHAT and CDR2 is FQNNGV. Unmatched junction bases numbered 3, after V lost 2 bases and J lost 4 bases. The sequenced material came from PBMCs. The sequence derives from a woman in her twenties or thirties in good health and CMV-seronegative. J is TRBJ2-7 and V is TRBV11-2, with 9 positions matching TRBD1. CDR3 DNA sequence: TGTGCCAGCAGCTTATCGGGGACAGGGTACGAGCAGTACTTC. Protein: CASSLSGTGYEQYF.